This T cell receptor (beta chain) is drawn from a study of T cells in severe cutaneous drug reactions (dated 2019 in TCRdb). In terms of the full investigation: Recruitment took place between the early 2010s and the late 2010s, drawing patients from Taiwan, Thailand and a European registry network. Only patients with a probable or definite SJS/TEN or DRESS diagnosis by RegiSCAR criteria were enrolled. Assignment of the culprit drug relied on both the Naranjo algorithm and the ALDEN drug causality algorithm. Blister fluids/cells, PBMC and other biological samples were taken from patients in the acute stage or the recovery stage. The study paired bulk TCR sequencing with single-cell sequencing, quantitative PCR validation, functional assays and transgenic mouse experiments. Libraries were prepared using iRepertoire multiplex PCR, and a comparison was cited by the authors in which similar capture of abundant clonotypes was shown across iRepertoire and 5' RACE methods with or without UMI. Beyond this particular receptor, the publication reports: The authors noted that whether the public TCR generalizes to SJS/TEN caused by other drugs still needs further study. TRBV12-4 usage was strongly increased in CBZ-SJS/TEN patients, averaging approximately 30% in blister cells and around 5.2% in PBMC. Although undetectable or scarce in tolerant-control and healthy-donor PBMC, a public TCRbeta CDR3 was found in all seven CBZ-SJS/TEN blister samples, at a mean of roughly 15%.

The CDR3 contains 16 residues, cysteine and phenylalanine counted. No DNA sequence was recorded. Library preparation used the iRepertoire multiplex PCR system with TCR subtype-specific primers for both bulk and single-cell sequencing. Multiplex PCR with primers targeting V, D and J gene regions was used to generate bulk TCR beta libraries. Each sample contributed roughly 90-550 ng of RNA as input for preparing the bulk TCR library. An Illumina MiSeq was used to sequence bulk TCR beta amplicons. The original pipeline was this. Quality control steps removed sample misassignments and low-quality sequencing reads. CDR3 was defined as the amino acids between the V-gene Y[YFLI]C motif and the J-segment [FW]GXGT motif. CDR3 clonotypes and TRBV and TRBJ gene assignments were based on the IMGT database. TRBV expression in each sample was normalized to the mean expression of the same gene in PBMC from a few dozen healthy donors. TCRdb reprocessed the reads and provides one entry for every CDR3 protein sequence; no DNA is given. The V and J calls were determined by TCRdb, not by the authors. This sample's clone table shows some 1,700 distinct CDR3 sequences. Approximately 14% of the sample lies in the top ten.

This clonotype is medium-sized (0.01 to 0.1%) on the basis of its frequency; no count is available. The antigen this receptor binds is unknown. The donors whose samples were sequenced had carbamazepine-induced Stevens-Johnson syndrome or toxic epidermal necrolysis (CBZ-SJS/TEN). Peripheral blood repertoires were obtained from CBZ-SJS/TEN patients of Han Chinese (roughly 5) and European (about six) origin. Patients with drug-induced severe cutaneous adverse reactions had T cell receptor repertoires profiled by next-generation sequencing to look for drug-specific clonotypes. The RNA source was either peripheral blood mononuclear cells or blister cells from skin lesions.

This clonotype was sampled from a human donor with Stevens-Johnson syndrome, a severe cutaneous drug reaction. The chain is assembled from TRBV12-3 or TRBV12-4 and TRBJ2-2; TCRdb designates TRBD1, a call that cannot be tested without DNA. The material sequenced was PBMCs. CDR3 region: CASSPPDRAHTGELFF.